This passage covers 25 T cell receptor beta chains from one sample sequenced in a study of blood T cell repertoires in COVID-19. The data were produced by immunoSEQ multiplex PCR, yet TCRdb's version contains in-frame clones alone and is incomplete. This sample has 260,000 or so clones; 65% to 90% occur once, and the top ten carry over 3.5%. Sequences were obtained from peripheral blood. Source of these receptors: a woman aged 70 to 79 with acute or convalescent COVID-19.

The rearrangement links TRBV29-1 to TRBJ1-5, with D perhaps TRBD1 (5 bases). CDR3 size: 16 residues. V lost 6 bases and J lost 0, with 18 bases in between. Germline assignment: CDR1 SQVTM and CDR2 ANQGSEA. CDR3 coding DNA: TGCAGCGTCCGAATGGGGGGACCATATAGCAATCAGCCCCAGCATTTT. Its translation: CSVRMGGPYSNQPQHF.

V usage is TRBV27 and J usage is TRBJ2-2; D is ambiguous. The germline V gene has CDR1 MNHEY and CDR2 SMNVEV (reference sequence). V lost 7 bases and J 6 bases, leaving 6 bases between the germline ends. The CDR3 is 11 residues long. The CDR3 DNA reads TGTGCCAGCAAATCTGCCGGGGAGCTGTTTTTT. Amino acids: CASKSAGELFF.

As DNA, the CDR3 is TGTGCCAGCACCCCGGGACAGGGGGGCTTTGGCTACACCTTC. Translation gives CASTPGQGGFGYTF. The chain is built from TRBV7-2 and TRBJ1-2, with 11 bases matching TRBD1. This CDR3 region has 14 residues. The V segment lost 7 bases and the J segment 7 bases; nucleotides outside the gene matches: 8. Germline CDR1 SGHTA, CDR2 FQGNSA. Using reference TRBV7-2 and TRBJ1-2 for the parts outside the CDR3, the full variable domain is GAGVSQSPSNKVTEKGKDVELRCDPISGHTALYWYRQSLGQGLEFLIYFQGNSAPDKSGLPSDRFSAERTGGSVSTLTIQRTQQEDSAVYLCASTPGQGGFGYTFGSGTRLTVV.

This clone was observed a handful of times. DNA of the CDR3: TGTGCCAGCAGCAAGTGGAGGGGGCCCATGAACACTGAAGCTTTCTTT. Its protein product is CASSKWRGPMNTEAFF. This chain uses TRBV21-1 with TRBJ1-1; the table's D gene call, TRBD1, was not cross checked with the DNA. TRBV21-1 is labeled a pseudogene. CDR3 size: 16 residues.

This clone was detected only once. This rearrangement joins TRBV28 to TRBJ2-2; a possible D gene is TRBD1 (5 bases). V was trimmed by 5 bases and J by 7 bases, leaving 17 bases between them. The CDR3 runs 15 residues. Germline V gene data show CDR1 as MDHEN and CDR2 as SYDVKM. CDR3 in amino acids: CASSHTVPGIGELFF. CDR3 nucleotides: TGTGCCAGCAGTCATACAGTGCCAGGGATCGGGGAGCTGTTTTTT.

This clone was found a few times. The rearrangement joins TRBV27 to TRBJ1-2; 8 positions agree with TRBD1. Looked up from germline, CDR1 is MNHEY and CDR2 is SMNVEV (reference sequence). The CDR3 runs 15 residues. The V segment lost 3 bases and the J segment 5 bases; nucleotides outside the gene matches: 8. The CDR3 spells CASSLDRATGYGYTF. DNA of the CDR3: TGTGCCAGCAGTTTGGACAGGGCAACGGGGTATGGCTACACCTTC.

V and J are TRBV10-3 and TRBJ1-1, with no clear D. The V gene lost 6 bases and the J gene lost 3 bases, with 14 bases spanning the gap. The CDR3 has 14 amino acids. Germline CDR1 ENHRY, CDR2 SYGVKD. The CDR3 DNA is TGTGCCATCAGGTTGAGAGCCTTGGACACTGAAGCTTTCTTT. It codes for CAIRLRALDTEAFF.

This clone was recorded a few times. V usage is TRBV30 and J usage is TRBJ2-1; the match to TRBD2 covers 15 bases. After removal of 4 bases from V and 9 bases from J, the junction contained 7 bases not matched to a gene. The CDR3 runs 15 residues. The V gene's germline CDR1 is GTSNPN and CDR2 SVGIG (reference sequence). This CDR3 is CAWTEGLAGGSEQFF. The CDR3 region has the DNA TGTGCCTGGACCGAGGGACTAGCGGGGGGAAGTGAGCAGTTCTTC. The variable domain in full, completed from reference TRBV30 and TRBJ2-1, reads SQTIHQWPATLVQPVGSPLSLECTVEGTSNPNLYWYRQAAGRGLQLLFYSVGIGQISSEVPQNLSASRPQDRQFILSSKKLLLSDSGFYLCAWTEGLAGGSEQFFGPGTRLTVL.

V and J are TRBV7-2 and TRBJ1-3, with D uncertain. The germline CDR1 and CDR2 sequences are SGHTA and FQGNSA. The CDR3 consists of 15 residues. V was clipped by 2 bases and J by 1 base, with 9 bases between them. The CDR3: CASSLSAQSGNTIYF. Here the CDR3 DNA reads TGTGCCAGCAGCTTAAGTGCCCAGTCTGGAAACACCATATATTTT. The full variable domain, with the rest looked up from reference TRBV7-2 and TRBJ1-3, is GAGVSQSPSNKVTEKGKDVELRCDPISGHTALYWYRQSLGQGLEFLIYFQGNSAPDKSGLPSDRFSAERTGGSVSTLTIQRTQQEDSAVYLCASSLSAQSGNTIYFGEGSWLTVV.

This clone appeared a single time. The chain couples TRBV6-5 to TRBJ2-2, with a possible D match to TRBD2 (7 bases). Germline V CDR1 and CDR2: MNHEY, SVGAGI. With 8 bases removed from V and 4 bases from J, the gap between germline ends came to 17 bases. This CDR3 is built from 15 residues. The CDR3 here is CASGEGGAGTGELFF. CDR3 bases: TGTGCCAGCGGAGAGGGGGGGGCAGGCACCGGGGAGCTGTTTTTT.

As concerns this clone: At the DNA level, this CDR3 is encoded by other sequences in the same sample as well. As DNA, the CDR3 is TGTGCCAGCAGTTACCCCAGCACTGAAGCTTTCTTT. This codes for CASSYPSTEAFF. V gene TRBV6-2 or TRBV6-3 combines with J gene TRBJ1-1; D not certain. Germline V CDR1 and CDR2: MNHEY, SVGEGT. The CDR3 loop spans 12 amino acids. V was cut by 2 bases and J by 4 bases, with 5 bases left in between.

The chain combines TRBV7-2 with TRBJ1-4, with TRBD1 matching 9 bases. This CDR3 region has 15 residues. In germline, CDR1 is SGHTA, CDR2 FQGNSA. Losses at the gene ends were 5 bases for V and 6 bases for J; bases not matched to a gene: 7. CDR3: CASSQTGQGYEKLFF. DNA of the CDR3: TGTGCCAGCAGCCAGACGGGACAGGGATATGAAAAACTGTTTTTT.

The chain uses TRBV15 and TRBJ2-1; 7 bases fit TRBD1. CDR3 length equals 15 residues. V trimming: 3 bases; J trimming: 4 bases; junction bases outside the gene matches: 6. Germline V CDR1 and CDR2: LNHNV, YYDKDF (reference sequence). CDR3 loop: CATSRQQGLYNEQFF. The CDR3 DNA reads as TGTGCCACCAGCAGGCAACAGGGGCTATACAATGAGCAGTTCTTC.

The V call is TRBV4-3, the J call TRBJ1-1, with 9 bases matching TRBD1. The CDR3 loop spans 19 amino acids. Trimming at V came to 3 bases and at J to 4 bases, leaving 18 bases not matched to a gene. Germline CDR1 and CDR2: LGHNA and YSLEER. CDR3 DNA: TGCGCCAGCAGCCAGGCATTACAGGGGGCGATAACGGGGGGCACTGAAGCTTTCTTT. Translated: CASSQALQGAITGGTEAFF.

This clone is a singleton in its sample. The chain combines TRBV18 with TRBJ2-1, with 13 bases that match TRBD2. This CDR3 has 16 amino acids. V was clipped by 6 bases and J by 8 bases; unmatched bases: 10. The germline gives CDR1 KGHSH, CDR2 LQKENI. The CDR3 sequence: CASSPTSGGQLHEQFF. The DNA of the CDR3 is TGTGCCAGCTCCCCGACTAGCGGGGGGCAGCTCCATGAGCAGTTCTTC.

The V call is TRBV29-1, the J call TRBJ2-2; 8 bases align to TRBD1. The CDR3 runs to 14 residues. Germline lookup yields CDR1 SQVTM and CDR2 ANQGSEA. The trim removed 3 bases at V and 7 bases at J, leaving 7 bases unmatched. The CDR3 coding sequence is TGCAGCGTTGATGTGCAGGGGGCTGGCGGGGAGCTGTTTTTT. As protein: CSVDVQGAGGELFF.

The V and J genes are TRBV12-5 and TRBJ2-7; 7 bases agree with TRBD1. Trimming took 4 bases from V and 4 from J; bases not matched to a gene: 13. The germline V gene has CDR1 LGHNT and CDR2 FRNRAP. This CDR3 contains 16 residues. The CDR3 DNA sequence: TGTGCTAGTGGTTCCGATTCCCGGGACAGTGATTACGAGCAGTACTTC. This sequence encodes CASGSDSRDSDYEQYF.

J is TRBJ1-1 and V is TRBV15; D not resolved. Germline CDR1 and CDR2: LNHNV and YYDKDF (reference sequence). The CDR3 runs 11 residues. Trimming removed 1 base from V and 8 bases from J, with 5 bases in between. CDR3 in DNA: TGTGCCACCAGCAGAGTAGAGGAAGCTTTCTTT. Translating it yields CATSRVEEAFF.

The chain carries TRBV5-4 and TRBJ1-1, with 11 bases aligning to TRBD1. Unmatched junction bases numbered 6, after V lost 4 bases and J lost 1 base. Germline loops: CDR1 SGHNT, CDR2 YYREEE (reference sequence). This CDR3 spans 16 amino acids. The CDR3: CASSLGQGARNTEAFF. The DNA for the CDR3 is TGTGCCAGCAGCCTCGGACAGGGGGCTCGGAACACTGAAGCTTTCTTT.

The rearrangement uses TRBV5-4 and TRBJ2-7; D is perhaps TRBD2 (5 bases). Trimming left V 3 bases short and J 3 bases short, with 13 bases between. The CDR3 is 14 residues long. Germline CDR1 reads SGHNT; CDR2 reads YYREEE (reference sequence). CDR3 amino acids: CASSSGNAFYEQYF. CDR3 in DNA: TGTGCCAGCAGCTCCGGGAACGCCTTCTACGAGCAGTACTTC. Full variable domain (missing parts from reference TRBV5-4 and TRBJ2-7): ETGVTQSPTHLIKTRGQQVTLRCSSQSGHNTVSWYQQALGQGPQFIFQYYREEENGRGNFPPRFSGLQFPNYSSELNVNALELDDSALYLCASSSGNAFYEQYFGPGTRLTVT.

This clone appeared once. The chain has TRBV6-2 or TRBV6-3 and TRBJ2-1; TRBD1 might be the D (5 bases). Germline V gene lookup returns CDR1 MNHEY and CDR2 SVGEGT. The CDR3 is 17 residues long. Trimming removed 2 bases from V and 0 bases from J, with 14 bases in between. CDR3: CASSYTIQEYSYNEQFF. CDR3 coding DNA: TGTGCCAGCAGTTACACAATACAGGAGTACTCCTACAATGAGCAGTTCTTC.

V usage is TRBV4-3 and J usage is TRBJ2-7, with TRBD1 as a possible D gene (5 bases). Germline values: CDR1 LGHNA, CDR2 YSLEER. V lost 4 bases and J lost 4, with 11 bases in between. The CDR3 runs 13 residues. The CDR3 DNA sequence: TGCGCCAGCAGCCGACAGATGGAATACGAGCAGTACTTC. As protein: CASSRQMEYEQYF.

The chain uses TRBV5-1 and TRBJ1-3; D gene uncertain. Germline V gene data show CDR1 as SGHRS and CDR2 as YFSETQ. The CDR3 is 15 residues long. Trimming left V 0 bases short and J 0 bases short, with 7 bases between. The CDR3 nucleotides read TGCGCCAGCAGCTTGGCCGGGTACTCTGGAAACACCATATATTTT. It is translated as CASSLAGYSGNTIYF.

V usage is TRBV10-1 and J usage is TRBJ2-7; maybe TRBD1 (6 bases). Trimming pared 4 bases from V and 10 bases from J, leaving 20 bases between. The CDR3 runs 14 residues. CDR1 WNHNN and CDR2 SYGVQD come from the germline V gene (reference sequence). This CDR3 is CASSGTVDITFQYF. The DNA for the CDR3 is TGCGCCAGCAGTGGGACAGTTGACATCACATTCCAGTACTTC.

The sample holds one count of this clone. The gene calls are TRBV18 and TRBJ1-3, with no clear D. The CDR3 is 15 amino acids. Trimming left V 1 base short and J 2 bases short, with 9 bases between. The germline gives CDR1 KGHSH, CDR2 LQKENI. CDR3 bases: TGTGCCAGCTCACCACAAGCGCTACCTGGAAACACCATATATTTT. Its translation: CASSPQALPGNTIYF.